This TCR beta chain emerged from a study of T cell clonotyping in hematopoietic cell transplantation. Time point noted: recipient sample about 28 days before transplant, after cytoreduction. Some clones are missing from TCRdb's copy, which holds only in-frame ones; the method was immunoSEQ multiplex PCR. The profile shows some 40,000 clones, 85% of them singletons. The clonotype originates from a man aged 55 to 70 with acute myeloid leukemia. Some clones in this sample may be carry-over from other donors' samples. The sample in question was peripheral blood mononuclear cells, obtained before stem cell transplant.

As DNA, the CDR3 is TGTGCCTGGAGATTTTGGGGAACTGAAGCTTTCTTT. Translating gives CAWRFWGTEAFF. The V and J genes are TRBV30 and TRBJ1-1, with D hard to call. The germline CDR1 and CDR2 sequences are GTSNPN and SVGIG (reference sequence). CDR3 length: 12 amino acids. Trimming shortened V by 3 bases and J by 5 bases, and 10 bases separated the two germline ends. The variable domain in full, completed from reference TRBV30 and TRBJ1-1, reads SQTIHQWPATLVQPVGSPLSLECTVEGTSNPNLYWYRQAAGRGLQLLFYSVGIGQISSEVPQNLSASRPQDRQFILSSKKLLLSDSGFYLCAWRFWGTEAFFGQGTRLTVV.